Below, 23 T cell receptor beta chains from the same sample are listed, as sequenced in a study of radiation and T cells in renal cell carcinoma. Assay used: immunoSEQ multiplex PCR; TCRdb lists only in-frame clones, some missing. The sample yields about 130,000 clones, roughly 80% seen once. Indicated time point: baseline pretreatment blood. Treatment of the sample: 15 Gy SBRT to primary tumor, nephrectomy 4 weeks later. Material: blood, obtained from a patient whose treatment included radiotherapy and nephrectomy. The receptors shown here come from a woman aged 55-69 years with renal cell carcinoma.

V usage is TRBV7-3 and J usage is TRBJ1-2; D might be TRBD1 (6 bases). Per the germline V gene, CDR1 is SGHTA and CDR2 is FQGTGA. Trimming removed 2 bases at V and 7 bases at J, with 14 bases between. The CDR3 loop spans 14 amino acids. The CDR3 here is CASSLSAGVGGYTF. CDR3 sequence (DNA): TGTGCCAGCAGCTTATCCGCAGGGGTGGGTGGCTACACCTTC.

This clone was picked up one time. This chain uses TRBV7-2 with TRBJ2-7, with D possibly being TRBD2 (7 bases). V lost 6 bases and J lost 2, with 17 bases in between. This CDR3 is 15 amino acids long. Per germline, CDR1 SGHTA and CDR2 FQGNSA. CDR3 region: CASSSSGQGPYEQYF. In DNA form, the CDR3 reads TGTGCCAGCAGTTCTAGCGGCCAGGGGCCCTACGAGCAGTACTTC. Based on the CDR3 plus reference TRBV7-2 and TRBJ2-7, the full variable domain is GAGVSQSPSNKVTEKGKDVELRCDPISGHTALYWYRQSLGQGLEFLIYFQGNSAPDKSGLPSDRFSAERTGGSVSTLTIQRTQQEDSAVYLCASSSSGQGPYEQYFGPGTRLTVT.

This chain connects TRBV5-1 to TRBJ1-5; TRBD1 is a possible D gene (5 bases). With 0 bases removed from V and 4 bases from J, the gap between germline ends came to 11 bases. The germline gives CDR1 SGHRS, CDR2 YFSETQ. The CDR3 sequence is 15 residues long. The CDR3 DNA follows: TGCGCCAGCAGCTTGGAAGGGGCTAGTAATCAGCCCCAGCATTTT. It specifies CASSLEGASNQPQHF.

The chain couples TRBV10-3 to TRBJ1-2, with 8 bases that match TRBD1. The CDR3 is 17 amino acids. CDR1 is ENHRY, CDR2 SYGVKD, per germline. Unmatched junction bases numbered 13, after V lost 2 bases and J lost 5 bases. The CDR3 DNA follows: TGTGCCATCAGTGAGACCACTAACAGGGGGACCCTGTATGGCTACACCTTC. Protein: CAISETTNRGTLYGYTF.

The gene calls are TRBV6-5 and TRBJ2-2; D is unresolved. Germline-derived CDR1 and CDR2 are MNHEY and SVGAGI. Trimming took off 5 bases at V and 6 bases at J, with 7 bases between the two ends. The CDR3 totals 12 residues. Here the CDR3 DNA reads TGTGCCAGCAGTGAGGAGCCCGGGGAGCTGTTTTTT. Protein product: CASSEEPGELFF.

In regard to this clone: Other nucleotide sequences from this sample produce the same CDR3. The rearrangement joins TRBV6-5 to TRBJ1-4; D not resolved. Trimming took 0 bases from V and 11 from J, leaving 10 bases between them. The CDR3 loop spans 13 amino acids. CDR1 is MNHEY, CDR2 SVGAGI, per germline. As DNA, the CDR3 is TGTGCCAGCAGTTACTCGAAGGGCGGGAAACTGTTTTTT. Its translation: CASSYSKGGKLFF.

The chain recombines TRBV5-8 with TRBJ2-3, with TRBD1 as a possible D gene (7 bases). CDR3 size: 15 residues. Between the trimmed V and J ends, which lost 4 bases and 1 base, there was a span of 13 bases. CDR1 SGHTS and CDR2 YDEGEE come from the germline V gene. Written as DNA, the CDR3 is TGTGCCAGCAGCGCCAGGGGGGAGGGCACAGATACGCAGTATTTT. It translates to CASSARGEGTDTQYF.

The CDR3 protein is CASSIDADHLRGTEAFF. In DNA form, the CDR3 reads TGTGCCAGTAGTATAGATGCAGACCACCTCCGGGGCACTGAAGCTTTCTTT. This rearrangement joins TRBV19 to TRBJ1-1; no firm D call. CDR1 and CDR2 (germline): LNHDA, SQIVND (reference sequence). The CDR3 has 17 amino acids. Between the trimmed V and J ends, which lost 0 bases and 4 bases, there was a span of 18 bases.

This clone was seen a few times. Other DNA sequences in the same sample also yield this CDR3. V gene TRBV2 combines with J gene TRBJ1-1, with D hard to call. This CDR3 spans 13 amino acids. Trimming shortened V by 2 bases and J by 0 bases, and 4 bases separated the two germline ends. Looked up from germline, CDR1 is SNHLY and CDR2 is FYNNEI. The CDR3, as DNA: TGTGCCAGCAGTGAACTCCTGAACACTGAAGCTTTCTTT. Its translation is CASSELLNTEAFF.

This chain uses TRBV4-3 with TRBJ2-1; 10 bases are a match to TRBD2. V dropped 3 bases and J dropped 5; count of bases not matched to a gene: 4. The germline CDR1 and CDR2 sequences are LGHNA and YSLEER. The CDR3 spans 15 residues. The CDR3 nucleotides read TGCGCCAGCAGCCAGGGTAGCGGGGGGAACAATGAGCAGTTCTTC. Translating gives CASSQGSGGNNEQFF.

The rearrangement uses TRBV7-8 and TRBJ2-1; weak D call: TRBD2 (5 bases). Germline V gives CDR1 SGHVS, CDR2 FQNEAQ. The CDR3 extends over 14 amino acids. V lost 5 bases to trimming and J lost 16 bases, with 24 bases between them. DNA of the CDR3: TGTGCCAGCAGCCTTTCCGACCGTCGGACGGGAAAATTCTTC. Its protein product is CASSLSDRRTGKFF.

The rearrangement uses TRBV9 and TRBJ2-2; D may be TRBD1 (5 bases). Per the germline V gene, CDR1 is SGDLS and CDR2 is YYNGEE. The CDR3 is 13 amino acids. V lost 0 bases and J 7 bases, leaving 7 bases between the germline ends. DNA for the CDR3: TGTGCCAGCAGCGTAGGGACACTCGGGGAGCTGTTTTTT. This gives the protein CASSVGTLGELFF.

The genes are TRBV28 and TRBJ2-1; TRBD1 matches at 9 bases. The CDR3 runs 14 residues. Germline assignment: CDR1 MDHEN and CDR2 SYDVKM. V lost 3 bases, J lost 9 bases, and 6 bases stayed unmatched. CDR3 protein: CASSFQQGAGEQFF. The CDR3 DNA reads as TGTGCCAGCAGTTTCCAACAGGGGGCGGGTGAGCAGTTCTTC. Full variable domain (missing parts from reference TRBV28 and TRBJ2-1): DVKVTQSSRYLVKRTGEKVFLECVQDMDHENMFWYRQDPGLGLRLIYFSYDVKMKEKGDIPEGYSVSREKKERFSLILESASTNQTSMYLCASSFQQGAGEQFFGPGTRLTVL.

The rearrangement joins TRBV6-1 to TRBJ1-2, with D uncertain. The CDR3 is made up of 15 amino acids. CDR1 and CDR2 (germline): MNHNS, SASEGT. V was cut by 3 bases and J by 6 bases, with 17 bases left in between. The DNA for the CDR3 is TGTGCCAGCAGTGATCTCTGGGTATCCCGAGATGGCTACACCTTC. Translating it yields CASSDLWVSRDGYTF.

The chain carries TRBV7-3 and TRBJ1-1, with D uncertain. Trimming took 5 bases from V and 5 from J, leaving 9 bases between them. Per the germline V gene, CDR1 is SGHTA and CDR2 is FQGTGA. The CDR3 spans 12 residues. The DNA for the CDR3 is TGTGCCAGCAGCAATCATGGAACTGAAGCTTTCTTT. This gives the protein CASSNHGTEAFF.

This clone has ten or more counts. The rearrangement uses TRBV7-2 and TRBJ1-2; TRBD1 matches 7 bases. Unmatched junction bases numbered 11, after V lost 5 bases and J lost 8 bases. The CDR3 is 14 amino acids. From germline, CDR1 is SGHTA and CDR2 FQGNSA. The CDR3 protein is CASSTPGGFWGYTF. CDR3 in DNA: TGTGCCAGCAGCACCCCAGGGGGGTTTTGGGGCTACACCTTC.

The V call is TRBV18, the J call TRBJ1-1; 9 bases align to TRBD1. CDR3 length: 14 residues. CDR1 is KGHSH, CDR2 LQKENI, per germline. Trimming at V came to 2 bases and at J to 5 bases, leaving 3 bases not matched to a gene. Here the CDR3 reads CASSPGTGRTEAFF. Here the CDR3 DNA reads TGTGCCAGCTCACCAGGGACAGGGAGGACTGAAGCTTTCTTT.

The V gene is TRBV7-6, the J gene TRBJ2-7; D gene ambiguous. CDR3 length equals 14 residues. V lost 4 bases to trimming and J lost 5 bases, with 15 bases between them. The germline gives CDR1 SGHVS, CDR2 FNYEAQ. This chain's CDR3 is CASSSVSESHEQYF. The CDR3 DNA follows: TGTGCCAGCAGCTCGGTCTCGGAGTCCCACGAGCAGTACTTC. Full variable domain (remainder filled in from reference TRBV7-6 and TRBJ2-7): GAGVSQSPRYKVTKRGQDVALRCDPISGHVSLYWYRQALGQGPEFLTYFNYEAQQDKSGLPNDRFSAERPEGSISTLTIQRTEQRDSAMYRCASSSVSESHEQYFGPGTRLTVT.

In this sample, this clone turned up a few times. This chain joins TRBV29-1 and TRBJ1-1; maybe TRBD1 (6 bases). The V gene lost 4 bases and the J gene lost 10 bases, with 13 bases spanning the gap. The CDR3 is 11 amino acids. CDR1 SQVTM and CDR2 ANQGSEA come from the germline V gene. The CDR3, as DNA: TGCAGCGTTGCAAGGGGGAGGGGAGCTTTCTTT. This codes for CSVARGRGAFF.

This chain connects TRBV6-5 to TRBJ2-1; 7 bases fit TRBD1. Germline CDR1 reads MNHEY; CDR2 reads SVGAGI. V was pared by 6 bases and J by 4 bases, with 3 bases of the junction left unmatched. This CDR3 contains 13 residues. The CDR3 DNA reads TGTGCCAGCAGCCGGGGACAGTACAATGAGCAGTTCTTC. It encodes CASSRGQYNEQFF.

CDR3 nucleotide sequence: TGCGCCAGCAGCGCTTCGACTAGCACCAGCTCCTACGAGCAGTACTTC. Translation: CASSASTSTSSYEQYF. The chain combines TRBV5-1 with TRBJ2-7; 7 bases align to TRBD2. The germline V gene has CDR1 SGHRS and CDR2 YFSETQ. The trim removed 4 bases at V and 0 bases at J, leaving 10 bases unmatched. This CDR3 is built from 16 residues.

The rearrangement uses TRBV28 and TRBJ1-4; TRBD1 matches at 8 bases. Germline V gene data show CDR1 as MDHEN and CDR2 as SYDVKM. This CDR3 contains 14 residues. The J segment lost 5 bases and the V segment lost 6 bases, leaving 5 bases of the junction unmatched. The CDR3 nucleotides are TGTGCCAGCAGAGGACAGGGATACAATGAAAAACTGTTTTTT. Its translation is CASRGQGYNEKLFF.

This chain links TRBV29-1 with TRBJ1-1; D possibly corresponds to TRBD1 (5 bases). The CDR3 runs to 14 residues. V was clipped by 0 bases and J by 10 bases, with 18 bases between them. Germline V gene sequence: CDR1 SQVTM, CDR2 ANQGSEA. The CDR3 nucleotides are TGCAGCGTTGAAGATGGGCGTCGAAGTGGGGCAGCTTTCTTT. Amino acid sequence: CSVEDGRRSGAAFF.